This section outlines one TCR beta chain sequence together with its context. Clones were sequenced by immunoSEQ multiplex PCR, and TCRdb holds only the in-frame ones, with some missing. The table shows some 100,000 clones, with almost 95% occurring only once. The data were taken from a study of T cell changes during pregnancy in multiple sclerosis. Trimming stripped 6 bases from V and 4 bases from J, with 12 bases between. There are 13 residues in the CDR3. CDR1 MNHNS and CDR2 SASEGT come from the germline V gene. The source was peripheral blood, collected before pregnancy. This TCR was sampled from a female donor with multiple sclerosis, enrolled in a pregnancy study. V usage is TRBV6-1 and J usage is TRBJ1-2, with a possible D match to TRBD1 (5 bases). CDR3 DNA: TGTGCCAGCAGGGACAACAGGATCTATGGCTACACCTTC. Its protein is CASRDNRIYGYTF.